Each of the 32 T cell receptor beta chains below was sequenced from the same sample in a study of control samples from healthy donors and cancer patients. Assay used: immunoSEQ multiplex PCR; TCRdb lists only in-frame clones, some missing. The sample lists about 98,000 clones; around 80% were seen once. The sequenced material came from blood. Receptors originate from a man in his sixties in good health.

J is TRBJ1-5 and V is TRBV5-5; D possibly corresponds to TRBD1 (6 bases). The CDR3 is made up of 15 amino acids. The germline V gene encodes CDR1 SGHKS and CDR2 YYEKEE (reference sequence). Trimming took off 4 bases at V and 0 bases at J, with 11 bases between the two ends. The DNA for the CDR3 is TGTGCCAGCAGCGATGGGACATATAGCAATCAGCCCCAGCATTTT. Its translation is CASSDGTYSNQPQHF.

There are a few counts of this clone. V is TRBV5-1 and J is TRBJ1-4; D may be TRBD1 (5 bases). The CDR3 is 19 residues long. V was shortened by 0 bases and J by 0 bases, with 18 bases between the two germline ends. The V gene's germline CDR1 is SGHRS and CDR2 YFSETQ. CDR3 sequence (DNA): TGCGCCAGCAGCTTGGCGGGACCCAGCGAGGGCACAACTAATGAAAAACTGTTTTTT. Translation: CASSLAGPSEGTTNEKLFF.

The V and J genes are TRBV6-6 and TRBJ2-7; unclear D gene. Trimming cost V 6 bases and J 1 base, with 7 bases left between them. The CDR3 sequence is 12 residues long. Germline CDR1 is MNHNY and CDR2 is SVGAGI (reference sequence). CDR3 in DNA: TGTGCCAGCAGGACCATATCCTACGAGCAGTACTTC. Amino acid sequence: CASRTISYEQYF.

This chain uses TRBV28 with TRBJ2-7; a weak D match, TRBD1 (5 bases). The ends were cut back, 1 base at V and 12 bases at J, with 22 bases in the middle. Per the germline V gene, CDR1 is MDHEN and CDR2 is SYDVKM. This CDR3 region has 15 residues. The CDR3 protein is CASSLSSRGQGLRYF. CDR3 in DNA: TGTGCCAGCAGTTTATCAAGTAGGGGCCAGGGCTTGAGGTACTTC.

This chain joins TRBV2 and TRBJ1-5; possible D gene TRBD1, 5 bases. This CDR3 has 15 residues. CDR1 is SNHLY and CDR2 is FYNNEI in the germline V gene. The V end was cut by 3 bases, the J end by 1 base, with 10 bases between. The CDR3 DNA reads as TGTGCCAGCAGTGAGGGCAGGGTGAGCAATCAGCCCCAGCATTTT. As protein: CASSEGRVSNQPQHF.

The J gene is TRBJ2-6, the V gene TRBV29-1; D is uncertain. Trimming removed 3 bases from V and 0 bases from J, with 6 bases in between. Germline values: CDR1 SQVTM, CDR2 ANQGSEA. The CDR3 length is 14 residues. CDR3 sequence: CSVDEHSGANVLTF. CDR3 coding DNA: TGCAGCGTTGATGAGCACTCTGGGGCCAACGTCCTGACTTTC.

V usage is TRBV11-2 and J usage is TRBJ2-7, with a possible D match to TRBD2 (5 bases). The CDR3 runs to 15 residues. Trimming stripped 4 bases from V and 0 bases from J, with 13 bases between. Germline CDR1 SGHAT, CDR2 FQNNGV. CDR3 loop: CASSWRTSLSYEQYF. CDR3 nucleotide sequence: TGTGCCAGCAGCTGGAGGACGAGTCTCTCCTACGAGCAGTACTTC.

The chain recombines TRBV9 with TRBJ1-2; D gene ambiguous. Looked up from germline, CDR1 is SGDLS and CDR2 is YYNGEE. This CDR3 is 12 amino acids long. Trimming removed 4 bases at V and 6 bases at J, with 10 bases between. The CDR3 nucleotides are TGTGCCAGCAGCATCAACAGTGATGGCTACACCTTC. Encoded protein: CASSINSDGYTF.

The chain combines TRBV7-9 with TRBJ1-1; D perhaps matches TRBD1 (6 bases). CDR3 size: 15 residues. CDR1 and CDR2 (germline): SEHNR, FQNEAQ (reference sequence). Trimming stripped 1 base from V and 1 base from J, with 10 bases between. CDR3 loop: CASSLGGASNTEAFF. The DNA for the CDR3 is TGTGCCAGCAGCTTAGGGGGGGCCTCGAACACTGAAGCTTTCTTT.

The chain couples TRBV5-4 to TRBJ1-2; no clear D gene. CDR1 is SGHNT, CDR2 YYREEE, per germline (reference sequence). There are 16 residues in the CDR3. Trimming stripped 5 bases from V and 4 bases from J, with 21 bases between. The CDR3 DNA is TGTGCCAGCAGGGGAACTCTTGGGTTGACCAGCTATGGCTACACCTTC. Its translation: CASRGTLGLTSYGYTF.

In DNA form, the CDR3 reads TGTGCCAGCAGTGACACTCAGGGGCTAGCGGGAGTCGACAATGAGCAGTTCTTC. It codes for CASSDTQGLAGVDNEQFF. The chain links TRBV6-1 to TRBJ2-1; 10 positions match TRBD2. Germline V gives CDR1 MNHNS, CDR2 SASEGT. V shed 3 bases and J 5 bases; nucleotides not matched to a gene: 13. The CDR3 is 18 amino acids.

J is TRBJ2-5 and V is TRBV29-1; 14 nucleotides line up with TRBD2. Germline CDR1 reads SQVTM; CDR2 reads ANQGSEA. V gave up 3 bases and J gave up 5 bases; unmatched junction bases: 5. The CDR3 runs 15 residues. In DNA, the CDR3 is TGCAGCGTTGACGGGACTAGCGGGGGCGAGGAGACCCAGTACTTC. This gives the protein CSVDGTSGGEETQYF.

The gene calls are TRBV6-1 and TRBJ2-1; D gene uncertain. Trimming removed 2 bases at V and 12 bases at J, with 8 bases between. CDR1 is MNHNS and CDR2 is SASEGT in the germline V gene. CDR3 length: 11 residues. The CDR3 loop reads CASSELYGQFF. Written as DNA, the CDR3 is TGTGCCAGCAGTGAATTATATGGGCAGTTCTTC.

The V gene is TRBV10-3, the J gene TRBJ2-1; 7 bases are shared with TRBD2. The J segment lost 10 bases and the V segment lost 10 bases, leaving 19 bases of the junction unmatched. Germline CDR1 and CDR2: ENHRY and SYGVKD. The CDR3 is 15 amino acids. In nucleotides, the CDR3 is TGTGCCAGCACGCTCAGAGCCGCCGGGGAGGGAGAGCAGTTCTTC. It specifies CASTLRAAGEGEQFF.

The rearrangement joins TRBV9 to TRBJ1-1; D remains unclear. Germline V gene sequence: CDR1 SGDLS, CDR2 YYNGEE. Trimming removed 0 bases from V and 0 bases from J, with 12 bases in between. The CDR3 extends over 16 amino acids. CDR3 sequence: CASSVGFAGVNTEAFF. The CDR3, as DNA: TGTGCCAGCAGCGTAGGCTTCGCAGGCGTGAACACTGAAGCTTTCTTT.

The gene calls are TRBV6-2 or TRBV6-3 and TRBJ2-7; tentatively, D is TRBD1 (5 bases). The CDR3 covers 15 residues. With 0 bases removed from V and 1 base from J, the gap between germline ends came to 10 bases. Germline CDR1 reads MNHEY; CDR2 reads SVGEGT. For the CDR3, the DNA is TGTGCCAGCAGTTACTCAGGGGCCCCTTCCTACGAGCAGTACTTC. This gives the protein CASSYSGAPSYEQYF.

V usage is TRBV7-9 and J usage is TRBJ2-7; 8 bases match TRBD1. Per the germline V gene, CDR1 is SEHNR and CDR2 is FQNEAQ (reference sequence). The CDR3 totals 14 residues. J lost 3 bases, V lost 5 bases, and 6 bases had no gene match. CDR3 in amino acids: CASSAGTGVYEQYF. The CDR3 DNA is TGTGCCAGCAGCGCCGGGACAGGAGTCTACGAGCAGTACTTC.

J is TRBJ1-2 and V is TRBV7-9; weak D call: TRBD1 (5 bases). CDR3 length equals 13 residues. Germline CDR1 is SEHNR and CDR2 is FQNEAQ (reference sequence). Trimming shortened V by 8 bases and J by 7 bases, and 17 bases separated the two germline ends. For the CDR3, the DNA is TGTGCCAGCGCGGGAAGGGGAGGCGCTGGCTACACCTTC. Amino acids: CASAGRGGAGYTF.

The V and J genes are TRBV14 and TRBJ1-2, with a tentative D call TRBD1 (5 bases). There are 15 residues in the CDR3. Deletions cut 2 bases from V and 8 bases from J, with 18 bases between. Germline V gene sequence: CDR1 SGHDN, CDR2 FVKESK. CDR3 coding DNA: TGTGCCAGCAGCCAACTCTCCCAGGGTGCCGGAGGCTACACCTTC. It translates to CASSQLSQGAGGYTF.

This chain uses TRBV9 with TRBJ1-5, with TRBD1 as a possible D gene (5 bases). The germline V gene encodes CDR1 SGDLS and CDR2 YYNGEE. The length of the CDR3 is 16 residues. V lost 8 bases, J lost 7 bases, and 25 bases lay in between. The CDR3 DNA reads TGTGCCAGAGGCCCTCCCCTCGGCGGGGCTAGACAGCCCCAGCATTTT. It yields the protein CARGPPLGGARQPQHF.

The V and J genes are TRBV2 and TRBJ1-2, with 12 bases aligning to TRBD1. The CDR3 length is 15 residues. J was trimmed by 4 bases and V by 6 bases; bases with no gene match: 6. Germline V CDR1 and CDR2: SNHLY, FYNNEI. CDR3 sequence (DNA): TGTGCCAGCAGGGGCGGGACAGGGGGCGGCTATGGCTACACCTTC. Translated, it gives CASRGGTGGGYGYTF.

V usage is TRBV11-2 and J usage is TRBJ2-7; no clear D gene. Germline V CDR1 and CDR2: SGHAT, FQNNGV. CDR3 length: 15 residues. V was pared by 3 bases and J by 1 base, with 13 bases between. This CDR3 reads CASSFGSEVSYEQYF. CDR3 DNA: TGTGCCAGCAGCTTCGGTTCGGAAGTATCCTACGAGCAGTACTTC.

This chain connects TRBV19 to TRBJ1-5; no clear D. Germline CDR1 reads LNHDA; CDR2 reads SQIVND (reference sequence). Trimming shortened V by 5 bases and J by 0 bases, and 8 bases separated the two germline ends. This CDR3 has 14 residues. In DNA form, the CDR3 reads TGTGCCAGTAGTTCCGAAGATAGCAATCAGCCCCAGCATTTT. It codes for CASSSEDSNQPQHF. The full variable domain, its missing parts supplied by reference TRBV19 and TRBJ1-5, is DGGITQSPKYLFRKEGQNVTLSCEQNLNHDAMYWYRQDPGQGLRLIYYSQIVNDFQKGDIAEGYSVSREKKESFPLTVTSAQKNPTAFYLCASSSEDSNQPQHFGDGTRLSIL.

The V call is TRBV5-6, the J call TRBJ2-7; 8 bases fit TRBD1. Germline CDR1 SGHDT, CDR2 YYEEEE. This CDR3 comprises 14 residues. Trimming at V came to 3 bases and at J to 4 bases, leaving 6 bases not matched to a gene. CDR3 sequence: CASSSGGPGYEQYF. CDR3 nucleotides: TGTGCCAGCAGCTCAGGGGGCCCGGGGTACGAGCAGTACTTC.

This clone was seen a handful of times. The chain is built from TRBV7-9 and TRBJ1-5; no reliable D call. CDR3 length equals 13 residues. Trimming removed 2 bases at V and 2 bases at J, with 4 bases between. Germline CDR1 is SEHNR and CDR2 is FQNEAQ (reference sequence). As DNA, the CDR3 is TGTGCCAGCAGCTTACAGGGCAATCAGCCCCAGCATTTT. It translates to CASSLQGNQPQHF.

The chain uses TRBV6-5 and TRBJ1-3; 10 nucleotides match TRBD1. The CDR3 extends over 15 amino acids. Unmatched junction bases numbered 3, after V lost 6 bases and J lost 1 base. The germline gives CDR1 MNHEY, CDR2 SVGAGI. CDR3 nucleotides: TGTGCCAGCAGACCGGGACAGGGGTCTGGAAACACCATATATTTT. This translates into CASRPGQGSGNTIYF.

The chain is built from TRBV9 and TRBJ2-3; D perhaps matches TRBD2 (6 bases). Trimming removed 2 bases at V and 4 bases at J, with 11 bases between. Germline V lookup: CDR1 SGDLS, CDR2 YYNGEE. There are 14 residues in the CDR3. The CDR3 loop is CASSVRGSADTQYF. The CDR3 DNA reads TGTGCCAGCAGCGTCCGGGGGAGCGCAGATACGCAGTATTTT.

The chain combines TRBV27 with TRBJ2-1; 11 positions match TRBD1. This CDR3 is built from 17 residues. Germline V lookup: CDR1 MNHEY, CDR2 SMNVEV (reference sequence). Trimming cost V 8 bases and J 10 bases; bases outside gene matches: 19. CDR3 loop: CASSSGTGGLPSGEQFF. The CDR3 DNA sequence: TGTGCCAGCTCCTCCGGGACAGGGGGACTTCCGAGTGGGGAGCAGTTCTTC.

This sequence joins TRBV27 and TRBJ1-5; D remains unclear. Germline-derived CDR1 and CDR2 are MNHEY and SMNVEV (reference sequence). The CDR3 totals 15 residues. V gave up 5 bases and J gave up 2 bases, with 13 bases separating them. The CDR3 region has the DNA TGTGCCAGCAGTGAAGAACTCGGGGGCAATCAGCCCCAGCATTTT. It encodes CASSEELGGNQPQHF.

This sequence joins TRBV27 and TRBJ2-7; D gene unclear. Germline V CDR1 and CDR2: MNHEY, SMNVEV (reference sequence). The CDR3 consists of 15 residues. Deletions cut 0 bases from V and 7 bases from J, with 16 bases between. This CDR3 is CASSLSKSPTLEQYF. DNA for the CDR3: TGTGCCAGCAGTTTATCTAAGTCACCCACTCTTGAGCAGTACTTC.

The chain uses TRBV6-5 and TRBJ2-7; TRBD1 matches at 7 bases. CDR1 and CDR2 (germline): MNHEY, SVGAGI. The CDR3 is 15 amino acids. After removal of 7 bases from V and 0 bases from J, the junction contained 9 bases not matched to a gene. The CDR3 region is CASTTTGTASYEQYF. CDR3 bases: TGTGCCAGCACCACTACCGGGACAGCCTCCTACGAGCAGTACTTC.

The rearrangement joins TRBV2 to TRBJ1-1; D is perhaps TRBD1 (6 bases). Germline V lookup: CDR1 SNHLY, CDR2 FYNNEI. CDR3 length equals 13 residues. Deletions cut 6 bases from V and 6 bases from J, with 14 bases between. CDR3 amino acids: CASRRDNWSEAFF. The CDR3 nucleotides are TGTGCCAGCAGGCGGGACAATTGGTCTGAAGCTTTCTTT.